This is a list of T cell receptor beta chains from one sample in a study of cytomegalovirus exposure and HLA in healthy donors. Only in-frame clones appear in the TCRdb table, and some are missing; sequencing was by immunoSEQ multiplex PCR. The sample carries around 35,000 clones, 70% to 75% recorded once. The specimen sequenced was PBMCs. Receptors originate from a man aged 25 to 45 in good health and CMV-seronegative. Each CDR3 is given with its conserved first and last residue. The D gene is left open where the match is weak. For some rows the clone size is stated as once, few or many, or as a class when expanded; others skip it.

D gene,CDR3 length,J gene,V gene,clone size,CDR3 DNA,CDR3 protein
.,12,TRBJ2-2,TRBV27,.,TGTGCCAGCAGCAATTACACCGGGGAGCTGTTTTTT,CASSNYTGELFF
TRBD1,15,TRBJ1-5,TRBV6-5,few,TGTGCCAGCAGATCCGGGACAGGGGAAGGTCAGCCCCAGCATTTT,CASRSGTGEGQPQHF
TRBD2,11,TRBJ2-1,TRBV28,.,TGTGCCAGCAGTTTGGGAGGGAGGTCCGTCTTC,CASSLGGRSVF
TRBD2,19,TRBJ2-3,TRBV4-2,.,TGTGCCAGCAGCCAAGAGGCGGGGCCCTCAGCGGGGGGTACAGATACGCAGTATTTT,CASSQEAGPSAGGTDTQYF
TRBD2,19,TRBJ2-1,TRBV12-5,.,TGTGCTAGTGGTTTGGCCGGACTAGCGGGGGGTTCAACCTACAATGAGCAGTTCTTC,CASGLAGLAGGSTYNEQFF
TRBD1,17,TRBJ2-3,TRBV28,.,TGTGCCAGCAGTACAAACCAGGGACAGGGCCGGCCAGATACGCAGTATTTT,CASSTNQGQGRPDTQYF
TRBD2,15,TRBJ2-3,TRBV5-1,.,TGCGCCAGCAGCTTGCGGCAGCGGGAGCAGGATACGCAGTATTTT,CASSLRQREQDTQYF
.,15,TRBJ2-1,TRBV4-2,few,TGTGCCAGCAGCCAAGCAGATAACCCTGGGGAGGAGCAGTTCTTC,CASSQADNPGEEQFF
TRBD1,15,TRBJ2-7,TRBV7-8,.,TGTGCCAGCAGCTTAGGGGGACAGGGTCCCTACGAGCAGTACTTC,CASSLGGQGPYEQYF
TRBD2,17,TRBJ2-3,TRBV5-4,.,TGTGCCAGCAGCTTGGGGGTACTTGCGGGGGGCACAGATACGCAGTATTTT,CASSLGVLAGGTDTQYF
TRBD2,14,TRBJ2-3,TRBV6-1,.,TGTGCCAGCAGGGGACTAGCGGACATCTGCACGCAGTATTTT,CASRGLADICTQYF
.,13,TRBJ2-7,TRBV5-1,.,TGCGCCAGCAGCCGAGGGGGATTCCGTGAGCAGTACTTC,CASSRGGFREQYF
.,13,TRBJ1-2,TRBV18,.,TGTGCCAGCTCCACTGGGGCGGACTATGGCTACACCTTC,CASSTGADYGYTF
TRBD1,13,TRBJ1-2,TRBV7-3,.,TGTGCCAGCAGCCTCGACAGGGGTAGGGGCTACACCTTC,CASSLDRGRGYTF
.,14,TRBJ2-7,TRBV11-2,.,TGTGCCAGCAGCGCGGGCCTGAGATCCAACGAGCAGTACTTC,CASSAGLRSNEQYF
TRBD2,16,TRBJ2-7,TRBV7-9,.,TGTGCCAGCAGCTTGTGGGGGGGGAAAAGCTCCTACGAGCAGTACTTC,CASSLWGGKSSYEQYF
TRBD1,16,TRBJ2-1,TRBV19,.,TGTGCCAGTAGTACCCACGGACAGGGGCACTACAATGAGCAGTTCTTC,CASSTHGQGHYNEQFF
.,15,TRBJ2-5,TRBV5-3,.,TGTGCCAGAAGCTTGCGCAGGGCGATCCAAGAGACCCAGTACTTC,CARSLRRAIQETQYF